The subject of this entry is one T cell receptor beta chain. Its specificity is unknown. The CDR3 is 16 amino acids. The germline CDR1 and CDR2 sequences are MDHEN and SYDVKM. The trim removed 4 bases at V and 7 bases at J, leaving 10 bases unmatched. The data belong to a study of T cells in localized non-small cell lung cancer. Study-wide findings and caveats: Only one tumor region went through sequencing, so heterogeneity may still be there. A median of approximately 57 clones ranked among the top 100 in tumor appeared in adjacent lung. Peak T cell clonality was found in uninvolved adjacent lung, exceeding tumor.

Assay: immunoSEQ multiplex PCR; the TCRdb copy retains only in-frame clones and omits some. The sample holds some 5,900 clones, over 40% seen once. V is TRBV28 and J is TRBJ1-4; 9 bases are shared with TRBD1. The sample in question was lung tumor tissue, obtained before any cancer treatment. The source is a woman between 40 and 69 years old with stage II squamous cell lung carcinoma. The CDR3 sequence: CASSSPGQGFSEKLFF. The CDR3 nucleotides read TGTGCCAGCAGTTCGCCGGGACAGGGTTTTTCTGAAAAACTGTTTTTT.